This TCR beta chain was captured in a study of pediatric ulcerative colitis. Study-level points and caveats: In rectum, acute severe colitis had expanded clones and less diversity. Ulcerative colitis patients shared more blood-rectal clones than controls. A couple of rectal clonotypes were found only in ulcerative colitis patients, all of them.

The CDR3 consists of 16 residues. The germline V gene encodes CDR1 LNHDA and CDR2 SQIVND (reference sequence). V was shortened by 4 bases and J by 0 bases, with 16 bases between the two germline ends. Sequencing depth was up to 500,000 reads per sample. Data came from immunoSEQ multiplex PCR; TCRdb stores just in-frame clones and leaves some out. The sample has around 61,000 clones, roughly nine tenths seen once. Comment on this clone: Its antigen is as yet unknown.

The chain recombines TRBV19 with TRBJ2-7; D perhaps matches TRBD2 (6 bases). The origin of this receptor is a boy aged 5-17 years with severe ulcerative colitis. Specimen: blood. The CDR3 is CASSTSGTSSSYEQYF. Written as DNA, the CDR3 is TGTGCCAGTAGTACCTCCGGGACTTCGAGCTCCTACGAGCAGTACTTC.